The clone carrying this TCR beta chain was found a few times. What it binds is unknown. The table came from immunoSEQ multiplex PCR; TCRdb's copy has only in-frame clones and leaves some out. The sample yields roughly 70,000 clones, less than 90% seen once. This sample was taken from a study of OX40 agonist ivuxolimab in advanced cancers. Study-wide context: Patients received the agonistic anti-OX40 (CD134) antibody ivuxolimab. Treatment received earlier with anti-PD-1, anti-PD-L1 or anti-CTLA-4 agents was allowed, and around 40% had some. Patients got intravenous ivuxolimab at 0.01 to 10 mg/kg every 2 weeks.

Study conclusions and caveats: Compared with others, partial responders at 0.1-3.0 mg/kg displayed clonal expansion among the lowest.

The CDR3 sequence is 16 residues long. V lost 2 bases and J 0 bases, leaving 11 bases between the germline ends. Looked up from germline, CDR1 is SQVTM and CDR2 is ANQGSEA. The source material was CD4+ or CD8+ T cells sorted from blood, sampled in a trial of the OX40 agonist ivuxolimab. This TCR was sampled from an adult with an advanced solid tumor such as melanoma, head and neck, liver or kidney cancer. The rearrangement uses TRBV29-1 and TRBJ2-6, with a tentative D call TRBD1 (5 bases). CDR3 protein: CSVESQGLSGANVLTF. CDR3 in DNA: TGCAGCGTTGAATCCCAGGGCCTCTCTGGGGCCAACGTCCTGACTTTC.